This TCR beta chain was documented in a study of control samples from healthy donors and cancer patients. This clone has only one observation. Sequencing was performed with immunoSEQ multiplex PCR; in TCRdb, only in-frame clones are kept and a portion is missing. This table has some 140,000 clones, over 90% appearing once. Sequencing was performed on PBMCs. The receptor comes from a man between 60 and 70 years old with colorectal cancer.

The CDR3 loop reads CASSIDFNTGELFF. The DNA of the CDR3 is TGTGCCAGCAGCATAGACTTTAACACCGGGGAGCTGTTTTTT. This chain joins TRBV7-2 and TRBJ2-2; D gene uncertain. V was clipped by 5 bases and J by 2 bases, with 9 bases between them. CDR1 is SGHTA and CDR2 is FQGNSA in the germline V gene. This CDR3 comprises 14 residues.